The 28 T cell receptor beta chains given below trace back to one sample, sequenced in a study of blood T cells in healthy people across ages. With a J-beta primer mix and a sample-barcoded 5' primer, a second PCR ran about 7 to 12 cycles. Each CDR3 protein is one row after TCRdb ran MiXCR on the 5' RACE reads. The sample records around 990,000 distinct CDR3 sequences, more than 30% being singletons. Sequencing was performed on blood. All receptors derive from a man aged 18 to 29 in good health.

The rearrangement joins TRBV20-1 to TRBJ2-1, with no clear D. The CDR3 has 13 residues. The germline gives CDR1 DFQATT, CDR2 SNEGSKA (reference sequence). CDR3 sequence reads: CSPSDWDYNEQFF. CDR3 bases: TGCAGCCCCAGCGACTGGGACTACAATGAGCAGTTCTTC.

This clonotype has more than one count but fewer than ten. The V gene is TRBV7-9, the J gene TRBJ2-7, with D possibly being TRBD1 or TRBD2 (5 bases each). This CDR3 has 15 residues. In germline, CDR1 is SEHNR, CDR2 FQNEAQ (reference sequence). Trimming took 5 bases from V and 0 from J, leaving 14 bases between them. The DNA for the CDR3 is TGTGCCAGCAGCGCCGCCAGGGACGGCTCCTACGAGCAGTACTTC. Protein product: CASSAARDGSYEQYF.

This chain connects TRBV28 to TRBJ2-3; weak D call: TRBD1 (6 bases). From germline, CDR1 is MDHEN and CDR2 SYDVKM. V lost 4 bases to trimming and J lost 5 bases, with 19 bases between them. The CDR3 is made up of 16 amino acids. CDR3 region: CASSSHVRGGGDTQYF. CDR3 DNA sequence: TGTGCCAGCAGTTCACACGTCCGAGGGGGTGGAGATACGCAGTATTTT. Looking up the rest from reference TRBV28 and TRBJ2-3 gives the full variable domain: DVKVTQSSRYLVKRTGEKVFLECVQDMDHENMFWYRQDPGLGLRLIYFSYDVKMKEKGDIPEGYSVSREKKERFSLILESASTNQTSMYLCASSSHVRGGGDTQYFGPGTRLTVL.

The chain recombines TRBV7-8 with TRBJ2-3; 7 nucleotides agree with TRBD1. V lost 5 bases to trimming and J lost 3 bases; unmatched junction nucleotides: 11. CDR3 size: 16 residues. Looked up from germline, CDR1 is SGHVS and CDR2 is FQNEAQ. The CDR3 DNA is TGTGCCAGCAGCAACTTCCCGAGGGGGCCGACAGATACGCAGTATTTT. Translated, it gives CASSNFPRGPTDTQYF.

The chain is built from TRBV6-2 or TRBV6-3 and TRBJ1-5; 9 bases agree with TRBD1. V lost 7 bases and J lost 4; bases outside the gene matches: 2. In germline, CDR1 is MNHEY, CDR2 SVGEGT. This CDR3 is built from 13 residues. CDR3 sequence reads: CASMGTGNQPQHF. The CDR3 DNA follows: TGTGCCAGCATGGGGACAGGGAATCAGCCCCAGCATTTT.

This clonotype was counted between two and nine times. V is TRBV10-3 and J is TRBJ2-5, with TRBD1 as a possible D gene (6 bases). Germline values: CDR1 ENHRY, CDR2 SYGVKD. This CDR3 comprises 15 residues. Trimming took 5 bases from V and 3 from J, leaving 16 bases between them. CDR3: CAISKTPGQEETQYF. CDR3 coding DNA: TGTGCCATCAGTAAAACCCCGGGACAAGAAGAGACCCAGTACTTC.

This clonotype was observed a few times. This CDR3 reads CSPDPRQEETQYF. The CDR3 nucleotides read TGCAGTCCAGACCCCCGACAGGAAGAGACCCAGTACTTC. The rearrangement uses TRBV20-1 and TRBJ2-5; a possible D gene is TRBD1 (6 bases). In germline, CDR1 is DFQATT, CDR2 SNEGSKA (reference sequence). V was pared by 8 bases and J by 3 bases, with 16 bases between. There are 13 residues in the CDR3.

The chain couples TRBV13 to TRBJ1-4; D may be TRBD1 (5 bases). Germline loops: CDR1 PRHDT, CDR2 FYEKMQ (reference sequence). Trimming took 0 bases from V and 5 from J, leaving 13 bases between them. This CDR3 contains 16 residues. The CDR3 spells CASSLGLRGINEKLFF. The CDR3 nucleotides are TGTGCCAGCAGCTTAGGCCTGAGGGGCATAAATGAAAAACTGTTTTTT.

The J gene is TRBJ1-4, the V gene TRBV7-2, with D possibly TRBD1 on 6 matching bases. This CDR3 has 14 amino acids. The germline gives CDR1 SGHTA, CDR2 FQGNSA. V lost 2 bases and J lost 7, with 11 bases in between. The CDR3 sequence: CASSLRGAFEKLFF. DNA for the CDR3: TGTGCCAGCAGCTTAAGGGGGGCGTTTGAAAAACTGTTTTTT.

The chain is built from TRBV19 and TRBJ1-1; D is unresolved. Trimming stripped 7 bases from V and 1 base from J, with 16 bases between. The CDR3 has 15 residues. CDR1 and CDR2 (germline): LNHDA, SQIVND (reference sequence). CDR3 region: CASIRVGRQNTEAFF. Here the CDR3 DNA reads TGTGCCAGTATTCGCGTCGGACGGCAGAACACTGAAGCTTTCTTT. Drawing the rest from reference TRBV19 and TRBJ1-1, the complete variable domain is DGGITQSPKYLFRKEGQNVTLSCEQNLNHDAMYWYRQDPGQGLRLIYYSQIVNDFQKGDIAEGYSVSREKKESFPLTVTSAQKNPTAFYLCASIRVGRQNTEAFFGQGTRLTVV.

This clonotype was seen more than once but under ten times. The J gene is TRBJ2-5, the V gene TRBV7-9; D is possibly TRBD2 (5 bases). The germline CDR1 and CDR2 sequences are SEHNR and FQNEAQ (reference sequence). This CDR3 comprises 13 residues. V lost 7 bases and J lost 2, with 11 bases in between. The CDR3 DNA reads as TGTGCCAGCACCGACTACTCTCAAGAGACCCAGTACTTC. This sequence encodes CASTDYSQETQYF.

The sample holds many counts of this clonotype. The chain has TRBV2 and TRBJ2-7, with a weak D call TRBD1 (6 bases). The CDR3 sequence is 14 residues long. Germline CDR1 reads SNHLY; CDR2 reads FYNNEI. Trimming shortened V by 6 bases and J by 9 bases, and 21 bases separated the two germline ends. CDR3 DNA sequence: TGTGCCAGCAGGTCGGACAGCGACCCAAGACGGCAGTACTTC. Translating gives CASRSDSDPRRQYF.

This sequence joins TRBV7-6 and TRBJ2-6; 10 bases are a match to TRBD2. V was clipped by 5 bases and J by 0 bases; unmatched bases: 10. The CDR3 runs 19 residues. The V gene's germline CDR1 is SGHVS and CDR2 FNYEAQ. The DNA for the CDR3 is TGTGCCAGCAGCCTTACTAGCGGGGTTACTTACTCTGGGGCCAACGTCCTGACTTTC. Translation gives CASSLTSGVTYSGANVLTF.

The gene calls are TRBV6-6 and TRBJ2-2, with D perhaps assigned TRBD1 or TRBD2 (5 bases each). V was clipped by 4 bases and J by 2 bases, with 17 bases between them. CDR1 is MNHNY and CDR2 is SVGAGI in the germline V gene (reference sequence). The CDR3 covers 17 residues. The chain's CDR3 is CASSSPGPNINTGELFF. In DNA form, the CDR3 reads TGTGCCAGCAGTTCACCGGGACCTAACATTAACACCGGGGAGCTGTTTTTT.

The gene calls are TRBV9 and TRBJ2-2; no clear D gene. CDR1 is SGDLS, CDR2 YYNGEE, per germline. The CDR3 contains 17 residues. Deletions cut 2 bases from V and 2 bases from J, with 16 bases between. For the CDR3, the DNA is TGTGCCAGCAGCGTGCCCCGCGGAACAGCCAACACCGGGGAGCTGTTTTTT. Its translation: CASSVPRGTANTGELFF. Supplemented by reference TRBV9 and TRBJ2-2, the full variable domain reads DSGVTQTPKHLITATGQRVTLRCSPRSGDLSVYWYQQSLDQGLQFLIQYYNGEERAKGNILERFSAQQFPDLHSELNLSSLELGDSALYFCASSVPRGTANTGELFFGEGSRLTVL.

This clonotype has a handful of counts. The chain combines TRBV20-1 with TRBJ1-4; D is unclear. CDR3 size: 15 residues. Germline loops: CDR1 DFQATT, CDR2 SNEGSKA (reference sequence). The V gene lost 1 base and the J gene lost 2 bases, with 11 bases spanning the gap. The CDR3 DNA reads TGCAGTGCTAGAGGGGTGGGTCCGACTAATGAAAAACTGTTTTTT. It is translated as CSARGVGPTNEKLFF.

This clonotype was counted only a few times. The chain is built from TRBV13 and TRBJ1-2; tentative D call: TRBD1 (5 bases). The CDR3 has 13 residues. Trimming left V 6 bases short and J 8 bases short, with 16 bases between. The V gene's germline CDR1 is PRHDT and CDR2 FYEKMQ (reference sequence). CDR3 nucleotide sequence: TGTGCCAGCAGGACGACGGGGGATATAGGCTACACCTTC. Translating gives CASRTTGDIGYTF.

The V and J genes are TRBV5-6 and TRBJ2-1; D is possibly TRBD1 (6 bases). The CDR3 runs 15 residues. CDR1 and CDR2 (germline): SGHDT, YYEEEE. V was pared by 0 bases and J by 5 bases, with 12 bases between. The CDR3 loop reads CASSLAAGAHNEQFF. The CDR3 DNA follows: TGTGCCAGCAGCTTGGCGGCAGGGGCTCACAATGAGCAGTTCTTC.

The count of this clonotype is one. The junction and the germline gene differ at one end; a read error may be behind it. The V call is TRBV7-3, the J call TRBJ2-1; D not resolved. The CDR3 extends over 13 amino acids. Germline-derived CDR1 and CDR2 are SGHTA and FQGTGA. The CDR3: CASSSPGYNAQFF. Here the CDR3 DNA reads TGTGCCAGCAGCTCCCCGGGTTACAATGCGCAGTTCTTC.

The J gene is TRBJ2-2, the V gene TRBV7-3, with 10 nucleotides matching TRBD1. Germline lookup yields CDR1 SGHTA and CDR2 FQGTGA. V lost 5 bases, J lost 7 bases, and 16 bases stayed unmatched. The CDR3 has 18 residues. The chain's CDR3 is CASSPRQGARSLFGELFF. The DNA of the CDR3 is TGTGCCAGCAGCCCCAGACAGGGGGCGCGTAGTTTGTTCGGGGAGCTGTTTTTT.

The sample holds one count of this clonotype. The chain joins TRBV20-1 to TRBJ1-1; a possible D gene is TRBD1 (6 bases). The V gene's germline CDR1 is DFQATT and CDR2 SNEGSKA (reference sequence). The CDR3 runs to 15 residues. The V end lost 5 bases, the J end lost 5 bases, and 21 bases lay between the germline ends. CDR3 region: CSAGPQGSFSTEAFF. The CDR3 nucleotides are TGCAGTGCTGGGCCCCAGGGGAGCTTCTCGACTGAAGCTTTCTTT.

The chain recombines TRBV7-2 with TRBJ1-2; 7 nucleotides align to TRBD1. V lost 5 bases, J lost 7 bases, and 13 bases stayed unmatched. This CDR3 region has 15 residues. Germline V lookup: CDR1 SGHTA, CDR2 FQGNSA. The CDR3 DNA sequence: TGTGCCAGCAGCCCGCAGACAGGGTATGGACTTGGCTACACCTTC. It translates to CASSPQTGYGLGYTF.

This clonotype was seen repeatedly, ten times or more. The chain employs TRBV11-1 and TRBJ1-1; TRBD1 is a possible D gene (5 bases). Germline V gives CDR1 SGHAT, CDR2 FQDESV (reference sequence). The CDR3 has 14 residues. Between the trimmed V and J ends, which lost 5 bases and 2 bases, there was a span of 12 bases. Here the CDR3 reads CASSLGTRNTEAFF. In nucleotides, the CDR3 is TGTGCCAGCAGCCTAGGGACGAGAAACACTGAAGCTTTCTTT.

This clonotype was detected a few times. One junction end disagrees with the germline gene, perhaps due to a read error. The chain recombines TRBV12-3 or TRBV12-4 with TRBJ1-4; 9 nucleotides match TRBD1. CDR3 length equals 17 residues. The DNA for the CDR3 is TGTGCCAGCAGTCTGGCATCCCCCCGGGACAGGGATGAAAGACTGTTTTTT. The encoded protein is CASSLASPRDRDERLFF.

The chain links TRBV12-3 or TRBV12-4 to TRBJ1-2; D remains ambiguous. V was cut by 6 bases and J by 5 bases, with 10 bases left in between. This CDR3 spans 12 amino acids. The CDR3 sequence is CASRSELYGYTF. As DNA, the CDR3 is TGTGCCAGCAGATCAGAGCTTTATGGCTACACCTTC.

This clonotype was seen a single time. The chain links TRBV12-3 or TRBV12-4 to TRBJ1-1, with 9 bases lining up with TRBD1. CDR3 length: 13 residues. The V gene end was trimmed by 6 bases and the J gene end by 12 bases; junction bases not matched to a gene: 11. CDR3 nucleotides: TGTGCCAGCAGGACCATTCCGGGACAGGGAACTTTCTTT. The encoded protein is CASRTIPGQGTFF.

There are a few counts of this clonotype. This chain links TRBV4-2 with TRBJ2-7; TRBD1 aligns across 8 bases. Germline V lookup: CDR1 LGHNA, CDR2 YNFKEQ. V shed 3 bases, J shed 1 base, and the junction held 5 bases outside the gene matches. This CDR3 has 15 residues. In DNA form, the CDR3 reads TGTGCCAGCAGCCACCCCGGACAGGGTTCCTACGAGCAGTACTTC. Protein: CASSHPGQGSYEQYF.

The chain has TRBV9 and TRBJ2-1, with no clear D. The J call may be in error: the DNA end matches TRBJ2-7 better. This CDR3 has 14 amino acids. Germline loops: CDR1 SGDLS, CDR2 YYNGEE. For the CDR3, the DNA is TGTGCCAGCAGCGTAGATCAGGCCTACAATGAGCAGTACTTC. It encodes CASSVDQAYNEQYF.